Listed here is a single T cell receptor beta chain. Its antigen target is currently unknown. Sequenced donors were patients with carbamazepine-induced Stevens-Johnson syndrome or toxic epidermal necrolysis (CBZ-SJS/TEN). Patients with drug-induced severe cutaneous adverse reactions had T cell receptor repertoires profiled by next-generation sequencing to look for drug-specific clonotypes. The RNA was isolated from either blister cells of skin lesions or peripheral blood mononuclear cells. These data are taken from a study of T cells in severe cutaneous drug reactions (dated by TCRdb to between 2018 and 2020). In terms of the full investigation: Between the early 2010s and the late 2010s, patients were recruited from Taiwan, Thailand and a European registry network. Patients in either the acute or the recovery stage provided biological samples, such as blister fluids/cells and PBMC. The Naranjo algorithm and the ALDEN drug causality algorithm were used to identify the culprit drug. Libraries were prepared using iRepertoire multiplex PCR, and a comparison was cited by the authors in which similar capture of abundant clonotypes was shown across iRepertoire and 5' RACE methods with or without UMI. The study paired bulk TCR sequencing with single-cell sequencing, quantitative PCR validation, functional assays and transgenic mouse experiments. Enrollment was limited to patients whose SJS/TEN or DRESS diagnosis was probable or definite according to RegiSCAR criteria. Broader findings and caveats from the paper: A strong increase in TRBV12-4 usage was observed in CBZ-SJS/TEN patients, with averages of about 32% in blister cells and around 5% in PBMC. All seven CBZ-SJS/TEN blister samples contained a public TCRbeta CDR3 (mean approximately 14%), which was undetectable or scarce in tolerant-control and healthy-donor PBMC. The authors noted that whether the public TCR generalizes to SJS/TEN caused by other drugs still needs further study.

Spanning cysteine to phenylalanine, the CDR3 consists of 11 amino acids. The entry carries no DNA sequence. CDR1 and CDR2, per the germline V gene (reference sequence), are SEHNR and FQNEAQ. For both bulk and single-cell sequencing, libraries were prepared with the iRepertoire multiplex PCR system using TCR subtype-specific primers. Multiplex PCR using primers aimed at the V, D and J gene regions produced the bulk TCR beta libraries. Each sample contributed roughly 95-500 ng of RNA as input for preparing the bulk TCR library. Bulk TCR beta amplicons were sequenced on an Illumina MiSeq. In the source study's methods: Sample misassignments and low-quality sequencing reads were filtered out during quality control steps. The amino acids lying between the V-gene Y[YFLI]C motif and the J-segment [FW]GXGT motif were defined as CDR3. The IMGT database was followed for TRBV and TRBJ gene assignments and CDR3 clonotypes. TRBV expression in each sample was normalized to the mean of the same gene in PBMC from 44 healthy donors. One entry per CDR3 protein sequence results from the TCRdb reprocessing of the reads, with DNA left out. The V and J calls and clone size are TCRdb's, not the authors'. The sample has about 8,300 distinct CDR3 sequences on record. The ten largest clones capture 20% to 30% of the sample.

Material for sequencing was cells from a skin blister. According to the study, the label for this sample's cell subset or site signals: unsorted cells from skin lesion blisters. Rearrangement joined TRBV7-9 to TRBJ2-5. This TCR was recovered from a human donor with a severe cutaneous adverse drug reaction. The CDR3 loop reads CASSFLETQYF.